The next 21 T cell receptor beta chains were all read from a single sample in a study of control samples from healthy donors and cancer patients. Profiling relied on immunoSEQ multiplex PCR, and the TCRdb table lists in-frame clones only, not all of them. Of roughly 120,000 clones in the sample, around 96% were seen once. Specimen: blood. These receptor sequences come from a man younger than 40 in good health.

CDR3 DNA: TGTGCCAGTAGTACAGGACAGGTTGGCTACACCTTC. Translation: CASSTGQVGYTF. The rearrangement joins TRBV19 to TRBJ1-2, with 7 nucleotides matching TRBD1. The CDR3 contains 12 residues. Germline V lookup: CDR1 LNHDA, CDR2 SQIVND (reference sequence). Trimming removed 4 bases from V and 7 bases from J; junction bases left unmatched: 3.

This sequence joins TRBV4-1 and TRBJ2-7, with D perhaps matching TRBD1 (5 bases). Trimming took off 4 bases at V and 2 bases at J, with 9 bases between the two ends. Per the germline V gene, CDR1 is MGHRA and CDR2 is YSYEKL. The length of the CDR3 is 13 residues. CDR3 protein: CASSRQGTYEQYF. CDR3 DNA sequence: TGCGCCAGCAGCCGGCAGGGTACCTACGAGCAGTACTTC.

V usage is TRBV5-6 and J usage is TRBJ2-7; D might be TRBD1 or TRBD2, each matching 5 bases. Per germline, CDR1 SGHDT and CDR2 YYEEEE. With 2 bases removed from V and 6 bases from J, the gap between germline ends came to 9 bases. CDR3 length: 12 residues. As DNA, the CDR3 is TGTGCCAGCAGCTTATCTGGGGGCGAGCAGTACTTC. It yields the protein CASSLSGGEQYF.

The chain couples TRBV25-1 to TRBJ1-4; TRBD1 might be the D (5 bases). Germline-derived CDR1 and CDR2 are MGHDK and SYGVNS. This CDR3 has 13 amino acids. V lost 3 bases to trimming and J lost 10 bases, with 12 bases between them. The CDR3: CASSDSPQGKLFF. The DNA of the CDR3 is TGTGCCAGCAGTGACAGCCCCCAGGGAAAACTGTTTTTT. The entire variable domain, with the rest obtained from reference TRBV25-1 and TRBJ1-4, is as follows: EADIYQTPRYLVIGTGKKITLECSQTMGHDKMYWYQQDPGMELHLIHYSYGVNSTEKGDLSSESTVSRIRTEHFPLTLESARPSHTSQYLCASSDSPQGKLFFGSGTQLSVL.

V gene TRBV4-1 combines with J gene TRBJ2-2; D is ambiguous. This CDR3 region has 15 residues. Trimming pared 1 base from V and 6 bases from J, leaving 12 bases between. Germline-derived CDR1 and CDR2 are MGHRA and YSYEKL. CDR3 nucleotides: TGCGCCAGCAGCCAAGGTGCCCGGCACGCCGGGGAGCTGTTTTTT. It encodes CASSQGARHAGELFF.

This chain links TRBV3-1 (or the pseudogene TRBV3-2) with TRBJ2-7, with a tentative D call TRBD1 (6 bases). The CDR3 has 16 residues. Germline V lookup: CDR1 LGHDT, CDR2 YNNKEL (reference sequence). Between the trimmed V and J ends, which lost 0 bases and 2 bases, there was a span of 14 bases. The CDR3 protein is CASSQDRQGKTYEQYF. The CDR3 DNA reads as TGTGCCAGCAGCCAAGATCGTCAGGGGAAAACCTACGAGCAGTACTTC.

This chain connects TRBV30 to TRBJ2-3; maybe TRBD1 (6 bases). V was trimmed by 1 base and J by 5 bases, leaving 16 bases between them. CDR3 length: 15 residues. Germline loops: CDR1 GTSNPN, CDR2 SVGIG (reference sequence). Here the CDR3 reads CAWSGKGTWGDTQYF. CDR3 DNA: TGTGCCTGGAGTGGGAAAGGGACATGGGGAGATACGCAGTATTTT.

The table lists this clone with a count of one. The rearrangement links TRBV9 to TRBJ1-6; D is ambiguous. V lost 3 bases and J 6 bases, leaving 16 bases between the germline ends. The CDR3 is 16 residues long. From germline, CDR1 is SGDLS and CDR2 YYNGEE. Here the CDR3 reads CASSADEPSFNSPLHF. CDR3 coding DNA: TGTGCCAGCAGCGCCGACGAGCCGTCATTTAATTCACCCCTCCACTTT.

The chain joins TRBV6-2 or TRBV6-3 to TRBJ1-5; D not certain. Germline V gene lookup returns CDR1 MNHEY and CDR2 SVGEGT. Between the trimmed V and J ends, which lost 6 bases and 5 bases, there was a span of 8 bases. The CDR3 contains 12 residues. CDR3 amino acids: CASSQGDQPQHF. The CDR3 nucleotides are TGTGCCAGCAGCCAAGGAGATCAGCCCCAGCATTTT.

The chain recombines TRBV21-1 with TRBJ1-5. TRBV21-1 is a pseudogene. The CDR3 loop spans 16 amino acids. The CDR3 loop is CASSNPRWDPNQPQHF. The DNA of the CDR3 is TGTGCCAGCAGCAACCCTAGATGGGACCCTAATCAGCCCCAGCATTTT.

The rearrangement uses TRBV4-1 and TRBJ1-2; TRBD1 matches 7 bases. V dropped 3 bases and J dropped 6; count of bases not matched to a gene: 22. The CDR3 is 19 amino acids. The germline CDR1 and CDR2 sequences are MGHRA and YSYEKL. CDR3 residues: CASSQGLVSQGGLLNGYTF. The CDR3 region has the DNA TGCGCCAGCAGCCAGGGGTTAGTATCGCAAGGGGGCTTATTAAATGGCTACACCTTC.

The chain recombines TRBV30 with TRBJ1-5, with 11 bases aligning to TRBD1. The CDR3 runs to 16 residues. V gave up 2 bases and J gave up 1 base; unmatched junction bases: 4. CDR1 GTSNPN and CDR2 SVGIG come from the germline V gene (reference sequence). The CDR3 DNA reads as TGTGCCTGGAGTCCGGACAGGGGGCAAAGCAATCAGCCCCAGCATTTT. It specifies CAWSPDRGQSNQPQHF.

The CDR3, as DNA: TGTGCCTCCAGTTCCGGACAGGGGAGCGAGCAGTACTTC. This translates into CASSSGQGSEQYF. The chain uses TRBV30 and TRBJ2-7, with 9 bases that match TRBD1. The CDR3 extends over 13 amino acids. Losses at the gene ends were 7 bases for V and 6 bases for J; bases not matched to a gene: 10. Germline V CDR1 and CDR2: GTSNPN, SVGIG (reference sequence). The full variable domain, in which reference TRBV30 and TRBJ2-7 provide the parts outside the CDR3, is SQTIHQWPATLVQPVGSPLSLECTVEGTSNPNLYWYRQAAGRGLQLLFYSVGIGQISSEVPQNLSASRPQDRQFILSSKKLLLSDSGFYLCASSSGQGSEQYFGPGTRLTVT.

The CDR3 DNA follows: TGTGCCAGCAGCTTGGTAGACGGGGGGGCCACCGGGGAGCTGTTTTTT. Its protein is CASSLVDGGATGELFF. The V and J genes are TRBV5-4 and TRBJ2-2; 8 bases match TRBD2. Trimming at V came to 0 bases and at J to 4 bases, leaving 5 bases not matched to a gene. Germline V gene sequence: CDR1 SGHNT, CDR2 YYREEE (reference sequence). The CDR3 consists of 16 residues.

The chain couples TRBV29-1 to TRBJ2-5; 11 bases align to TRBD2. Germline trimming cut 6 bases from V and 6 bases from J; bases unmatched to any gene: 12. CDR1 and CDR2 (germline): SQVTM, ANQGSEA. The CDR3 has 15 residues. CDR3 bases: TGCAGCGTAGAATCCGGGACTAGCGGTCGTAAGACCCAGTACTTC. Translation gives CSVESGTSGRKTQYF.

This clone has only one observation. The CDR3 nucleotides read TGTGCCAGCAGTTTACTCGGACAGGGCTACGAGCAGTACTTC. Translation gives CASSLLGQGYEQYF. The chain uses TRBV27 and TRBJ2-7; 8 nucleotides line up with TRBD1. The junction had 3 bases not matched to a gene; V was cut back by 2 bases and J by 3 bases. The germline V gene has CDR1 MNHEY and CDR2 SMNVEV (reference sequence). The CDR3 runs to 14 residues.

The gene calls are TRBV10-2 and TRBJ1-1; D gene uncertain. Germline CDR1 and CDR2: WSHSY and SAAADI. This CDR3 comprises 13 residues. Trimming pared 8 bases from V and 1 base from J, leaving 11 bases between. CDR3 region: CASLPRANTEAFF. CDR3 nucleotides: TGCGCCAGCCTACCTCGGGCGAACACTGAAGCTTTCTTT.

This clone was detected only a few times. The chain is built from TRBV14 and TRBJ1-2, with unresolved D. There are 16 residues in the CDR3. Trimming pared 0 bases from V and 3 bases from J, leaving 14 bases between. Germline V gene data show CDR1 as SGHDN and CDR2 as FVKESK. CDR3 DNA: TGTGCCAGCAGCCAAGAAACTCGTCCATTCTACTATGGCTACACCTTC. It specifies CASSQETRPFYYGYTF.

The chain has TRBV5-4 and TRBJ1-4, with D perhaps matching TRBD1 (5 bases). From germline, CDR1 is SGHNT and CDR2 YYREEE (reference sequence). V lost 3 bases and J lost 8, with 14 bases in between. This CDR3 region has 14 residues. This chain's CDR3 is CASSYRGGEEKLFF. CDR3 coding DNA: TGTGCCAGCAGCTACCGGGGGGGAGAAGAAAAACTGTTTTTT. Full variable domain (missing parts from reference TRBV5-4 and TRBJ1-4): ETGVTQSPTHLIKTRGQQVTLRCSSQSGHNTVSWYQQALGQGPQFIFQYYREEENGRGNFPPRFSGLQFPNYSSELNVNALELDDSALYLCASSYRGGEEKLFFGSGTQLSVL.

This clone has a handful of counts. The chain couples TRBV6-5 to TRBJ1-1, with D possibly TRBD1 on 5 matching bases. This CDR3 has 13 amino acids. V lost 6 bases, J lost 8 bases, and 16 bases lay in between. Germline loops: CDR1 MNHEY, CDR2 SVGAGI. In DNA form, the CDR3 reads TGTGCCAGCAGCGCCGACCCTCAGGGAGAAGCTTTCTTT. It encodes CASSADPQGEAFF.

The chain uses TRBV3-1 (or the pseudogene TRBV3-2) and TRBJ2-1, with D possibly being TRBD2 (6 bases). Trimming left V 0 bases short and J 9 bases short, with 9 bases between. The germline CDR1 and CDR2 sequences are LGHDT and YNNKEL (reference sequence). CDR3 length equals 13 residues. The CDR3 spells CASSQDTGVEQFF. CDR3 nucleotides: TGTGCCAGCAGCCAAGATACGGGGGTTGAGCAGTTCTTC.